The sequence of this TCR beta chain was determined in a study of blood T cell repertoires in COVID-19. Study summary: The United States, Italy and Spain supplied acute and convalescent COVID-19 samples. PBMCs, B-cell-depleted T cells, or T cells provided the cDNA or gDNA that made up the material.

Ages ranged from about 18 to 89 years, with residence in under 25 US areas. Membership in each cohort depended on participant-reported clinical history. Germline assignment: CDR1 DFQATT and CDR2 SNEGSKA (reference sequence). This CDR3 has 11 residues. TCRdb's copy holds only in-frame clones and misses some; the assay was immunoSEQ multiplex PCR. The sample gives under 350,000 clones, approximately 83% of which show up once; approximately 4.6% is in the top ten. This receptor was obtained from a woman aged 35 to 49 with acute COVID-19. The chain couples TRBV20-1 to TRBJ1-4; the match to TRBD1 covers 9 bases. The sample was PBMCs or T cells enriched from blood (not recorded which). This CDR3 reads CRGQGGEKLFF. CDR3 DNA sequence: TGCAGGGGACAGGGAGGTGAAAAACTGTTTTTT.